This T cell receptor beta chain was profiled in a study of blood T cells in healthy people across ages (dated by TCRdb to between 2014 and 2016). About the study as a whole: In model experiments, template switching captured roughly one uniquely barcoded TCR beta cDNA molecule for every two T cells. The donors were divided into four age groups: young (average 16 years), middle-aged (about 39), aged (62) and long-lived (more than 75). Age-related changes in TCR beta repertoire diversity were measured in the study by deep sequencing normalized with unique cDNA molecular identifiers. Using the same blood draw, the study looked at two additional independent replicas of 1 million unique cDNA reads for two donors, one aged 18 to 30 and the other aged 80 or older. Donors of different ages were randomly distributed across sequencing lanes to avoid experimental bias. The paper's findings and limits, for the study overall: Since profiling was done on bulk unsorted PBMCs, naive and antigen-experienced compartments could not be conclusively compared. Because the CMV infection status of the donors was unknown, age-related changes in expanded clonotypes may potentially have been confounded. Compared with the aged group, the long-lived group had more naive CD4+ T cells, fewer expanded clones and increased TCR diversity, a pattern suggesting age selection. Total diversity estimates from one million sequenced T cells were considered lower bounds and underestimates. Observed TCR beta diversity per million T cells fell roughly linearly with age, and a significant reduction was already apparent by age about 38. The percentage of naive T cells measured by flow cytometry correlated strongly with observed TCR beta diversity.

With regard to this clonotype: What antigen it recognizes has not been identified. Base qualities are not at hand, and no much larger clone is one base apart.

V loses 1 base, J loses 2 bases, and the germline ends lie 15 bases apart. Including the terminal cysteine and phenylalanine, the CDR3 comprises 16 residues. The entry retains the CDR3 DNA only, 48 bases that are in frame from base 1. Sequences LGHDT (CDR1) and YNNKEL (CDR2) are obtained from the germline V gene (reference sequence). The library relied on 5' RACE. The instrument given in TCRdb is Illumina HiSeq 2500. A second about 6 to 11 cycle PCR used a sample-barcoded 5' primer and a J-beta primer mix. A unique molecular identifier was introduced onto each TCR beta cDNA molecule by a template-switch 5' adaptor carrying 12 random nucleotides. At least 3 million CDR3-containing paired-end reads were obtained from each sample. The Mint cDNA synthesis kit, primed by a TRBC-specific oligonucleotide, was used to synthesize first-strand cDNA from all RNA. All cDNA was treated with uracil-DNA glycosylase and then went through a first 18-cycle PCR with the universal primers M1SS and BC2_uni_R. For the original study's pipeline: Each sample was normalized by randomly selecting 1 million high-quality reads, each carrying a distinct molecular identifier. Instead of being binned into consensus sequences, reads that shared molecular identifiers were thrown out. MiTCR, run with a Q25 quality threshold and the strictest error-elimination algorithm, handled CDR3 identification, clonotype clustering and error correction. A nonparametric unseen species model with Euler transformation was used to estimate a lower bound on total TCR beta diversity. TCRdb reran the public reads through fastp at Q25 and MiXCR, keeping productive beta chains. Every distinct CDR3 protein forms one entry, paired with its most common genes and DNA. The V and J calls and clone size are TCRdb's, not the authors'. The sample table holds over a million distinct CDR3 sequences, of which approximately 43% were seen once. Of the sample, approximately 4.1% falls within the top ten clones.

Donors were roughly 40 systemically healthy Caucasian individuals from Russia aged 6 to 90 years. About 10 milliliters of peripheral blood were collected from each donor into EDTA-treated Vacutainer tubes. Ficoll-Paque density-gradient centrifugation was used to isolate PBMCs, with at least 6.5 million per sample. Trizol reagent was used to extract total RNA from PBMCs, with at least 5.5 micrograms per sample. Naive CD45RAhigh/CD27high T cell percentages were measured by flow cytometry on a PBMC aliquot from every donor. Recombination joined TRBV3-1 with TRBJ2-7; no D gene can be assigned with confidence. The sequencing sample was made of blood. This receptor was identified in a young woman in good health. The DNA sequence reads TGTGCCAGCAGCCAAGGACGGGTTATGGTAACCTACGAGCAGTACTTC. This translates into CASSQGRVMVTYEQYF.